This T cell receptor (beta chain) was captured by sequencing in a study of T-cell memory formation after mild COVID-19 (dated by TCRdb to about 2021). Regarding the complete study: TCR sequence clusters from the two donors were found to be largely donor specific. Longitudinal TCRalpha and TCRbeta repertoire sequencing tracked T-cell clones expanding and contracting after mild COVID-19 in a couple of donors. Two young, previously healthy adult volunteers, one female and one male, were included in the cohort. Results the study describes overall, beyond this receptor: Some responding clones were detected in pre-infection memory, which suggested that pre-existing cross-reactive memory T cells had joined the SARS-CoV-2 response. Clones contracting from day 15 to 85 had balanced CD4/CD8 phenotypes, while a second wave expanding from day 15 to 37 was biased towards CD4+. Contracting CD4+ clones turned up mainly in the CM and EM memory subsets, whereas EMRA was where CD8+ clones were enriched. Only two mild cases were covered by the study, and larger cohorts that include severe cases with pre-infection samples were considered necessary. Whether the second-wave clones peaking on day 37 were SARS-CoV-2 specific was not confirmed.

Data came from an Illumina NovaSeq 6000. Using 5'RACE with constant-segment primers, TCRalpha and TCRbeta cDNA libraries were constructed, with sample barcodes and unique molecular identifiers added in the process. RNA was extracted from every sample with Trizol reagent. The libraries were amplified in two PCR steps, and the second step added a second sample barcode and Illumina TruSeq adapters. Sequencing of libraries was performed on an Illumina NovaSeq with 2 x 150 bp paired-end reads. For the original study's pipeline: Reads were demultiplexed and collapsed into UMI-guided consensus sequences with migec v1.2.7. Using mixcr v2.1.11, UMI consensuses were aligned to TRA and TRB V and J templates and then assembled into clonotypes. A clonotype was counted as expanded or contracted only when both edgeR and NoisET called the clonotype significant, with the noise models trained on biological replicates. edgeR calls used a false discovery rate-adjusted p below 0.01 and a log2 fold-change threshold of 1. As an exploratory analysis of dynamics, PCA with hierarchical clustering was applied to max-normalized trajectories of the 1000 most abundant clonotypes. The CD4 or CD8 phenotype of responding clones was assigned using the separately sequenced CD4+ and CD8+ repertoires. Using fastp trimming at Q25 and MiXCR clonotype assembly, TCRdb reanalyzed the public sequencing data and kept in-frame beta chains. Each record represents a unique CDR3 protein, reported with the most common genes and DNA among its rows. These V and J calls derive from TCRdb rather than the authors' analysis. Here the sample has under 700,000 distinct CDR3 sequences; roughly 21% occur a single time. 9.5% to 15% of the sample comes from the top ten.

Ficoll-Paque density gradient centrifugation was used to isolate PBMCs. Note on this clonotype: Its binding antigen is unknown. Nothing much larger sits one base from this clone, and base qualities are not available.

This clonotype was obtained from an adult woman who had mild COVID-19 (a few samples of this study predate the infection). The sample titles of this study are shuffled in the database, so cell type and time point are left out; the donor was told from shared clones. Source material: PBMCs or a T cell subset sorted from them (not recorded which).

The DNA sequence is TGCGCCAGCAGCTTGGCATCGTCGACAGTCCCTTATGGCTACACCTTC. It translates as CASSLASSTVPYGYTF. The chain was built from TRBV5-1 and TRBJ1-2; possibly the D gene is TRBD1, per 5 matching bases. The germline V gene encodes CDR1 SGHRS and CDR2 YFSETQ. V was cut back by 0 bases and J by 5 bases, leaving a gap of 17 bases between them. The CDR3, from cysteine to phenylalanine, totals 16 residues. The only DNA kept is the CDR3, 48 bases in frame from the first base. This CDR3, with the reference TRBV5-1 and TRBJ1-2 proteins standing in past its ends, gives the full variable domain KAGVTQTPRYLIKTRGQQVTLSCSPISGHRSVSWYQQTPGQGLQFLFEYFSETQRNKGNFPGRFSGRQFSNSRSEMNVSTLELGDSALYLCASSLASSTVPYGYTFGSGTRLTVV.